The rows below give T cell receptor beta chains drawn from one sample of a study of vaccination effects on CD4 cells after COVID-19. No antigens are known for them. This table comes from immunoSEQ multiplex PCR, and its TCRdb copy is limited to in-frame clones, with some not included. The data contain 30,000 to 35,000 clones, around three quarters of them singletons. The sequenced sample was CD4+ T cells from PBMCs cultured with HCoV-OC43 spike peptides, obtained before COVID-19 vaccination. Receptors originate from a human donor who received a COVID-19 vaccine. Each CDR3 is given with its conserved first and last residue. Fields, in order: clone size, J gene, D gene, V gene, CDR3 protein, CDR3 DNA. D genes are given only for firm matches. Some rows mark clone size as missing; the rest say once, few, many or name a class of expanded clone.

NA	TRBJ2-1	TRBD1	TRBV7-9	CASSRQGGRNEQFF	TGTGCCAGCAGTAGACAGGGGGGGAGGAATGAGCAGTTCTTC
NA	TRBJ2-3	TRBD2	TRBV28	CASSSSSGGITDTQYF	TGTGCCAGCAGCTCCTCTAGCGGGGGCATCACAGATACGCAGTATTTT
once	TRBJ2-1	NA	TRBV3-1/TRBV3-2	CASSLAPPRDEQFF	TGTGCCAGCAGCCTAGCACCACCTCGGGATGAGCAGTTCTTC
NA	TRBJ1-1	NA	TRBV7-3	CASSSGGNTEAFF	TGTGCCAGCAGCTCCGGGGGGAACACTGAAGCTTTCTTT
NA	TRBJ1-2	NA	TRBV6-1	CASSENLYGYTF	TGTGCCAGCAGTGAAAATCTCTATGGCTACACCTTC
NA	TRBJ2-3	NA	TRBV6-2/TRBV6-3	CASSYGPLTDTQYF	TGTGCCAGCAGTTACGGTCCTCTCACAGATACGCAGTATTTT
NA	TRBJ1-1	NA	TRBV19	CASSTGLSTEAFF	TGTGCCAGTAGTACAGGGTTGAGCACTGAAGCTTTCTTT
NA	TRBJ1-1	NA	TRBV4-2	CASRAGSPEAFF	TGTGCCAGCAGGGCAGGGTCACCTGAAGCTTTCTTT
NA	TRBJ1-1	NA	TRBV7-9	CASSLERGTEAFF	TGTGCCAGCAGCTTAGAACGGGGGACTGAAGCTTTCTTT
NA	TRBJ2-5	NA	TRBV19	CASSAQGRGVETQYF	TGTGCCAGTAGTGCACAGGGGCGGGGGGTGGAGACCCAGTACTTC
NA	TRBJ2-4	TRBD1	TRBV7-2	CASSSPTGLSSLAKNIQYF	TGTGCCAGCAGCTCACCGACAGGGTTGAGTTCCCTAGCCAAAAACATTCAGTACTTC
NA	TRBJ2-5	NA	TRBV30	CAWGGRLLTGGTQYF	TGTGCCTGGGGGGGACGACTGTTAACGGGCGGGACCCAGTACTTC
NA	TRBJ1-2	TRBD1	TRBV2	CARRDRGDGYTF	TGTGCCAGGCGGGACAGGGGAGATGGCTACACCTTC
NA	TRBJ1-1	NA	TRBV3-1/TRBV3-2	CASSQGQLSTEAFF	TGTGCCAGCAGCCAAGGACAGCTCAGCACTGAAGCTTTCTTT
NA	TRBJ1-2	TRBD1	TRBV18	CASSPLGTGGAGNYGYTF	TGTGCCAGCTCACCGCTCGGGACAGGGGGCGCGGGAAACTATGGCTACACCTTC
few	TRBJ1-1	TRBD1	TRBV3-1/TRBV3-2	CASSHGQANTEAFF	TGTGCCAGCAGCCACGGACAGGCGAACACTGAAGCTTTCTTT